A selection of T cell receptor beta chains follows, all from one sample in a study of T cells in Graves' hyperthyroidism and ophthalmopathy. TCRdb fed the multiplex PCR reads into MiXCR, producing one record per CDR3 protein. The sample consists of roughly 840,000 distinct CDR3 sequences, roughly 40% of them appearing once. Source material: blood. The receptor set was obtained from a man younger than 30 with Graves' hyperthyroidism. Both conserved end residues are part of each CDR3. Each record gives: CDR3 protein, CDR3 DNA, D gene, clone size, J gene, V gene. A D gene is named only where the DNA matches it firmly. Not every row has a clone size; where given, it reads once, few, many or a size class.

CDR3: CAISLRPGEQPQHF
DNA: TGTGCCATCAGCTTAAGGCCGGGGGAACAGCCCCAGCATTTT
D: .
size: .
J: TRBJ1-5
V: TRBV10-3

CDR3: CASSAGVGANVLTF
DNA: TGTGCCAGCAGCGCCGGGGTGGGGGCCAACGTCCTGACTTTC
D: .
size: .
J: TRBJ2-6
V: TRBV9

CDR3: CASSLLREGNTEAFF
DNA: TGCGCCAGCAGCTTGTTGAGGGAAGGAAACACTGAAGCTTTCTTT
D: .
size: few
J: TRBJ1-1
V: TRBV5-1

CDR3: CSSYSGKPTEAFF
DNA: TGCAGCAGTTACTCGGGGAAGCCCACTGAAGCTTTCTTT
D: .
size: .
J: TRBJ1-1
V: TRBV29-1

CDR3: CASSQGGLQGHGYTF
DNA: TGCGCCAGCAGCCAAGGAGGGTTACAGGGACATGGCTACACCTTC
D: .
size: .
J: TRBJ1-2
V: TRBV7-2

CDR3: CASSLEEGNYGYTF
DNA: TGTGCCAGCAGCTTAGAAGAGGGCAACTATGGCTACACCTTC
D: .
size: many
J: TRBJ1-2
V: TRBV11-2

CDR3: CSVQTDMNTEAFF
DNA: TGCAGCGTTCAGACGGACATGAACACTGAAGCTTTCTTT
D: .
size: many
J: TRBJ1-1
V: TRBV29-1

CDR3: CATSRERSRDEQYF
DNA: TGTGCCACCAGCAGAGAGAGATCCCGAGACGAGCAGTACTTC
D: .
size: .
J: TRBJ2-7
V: TRBV15

CDR3: CASSFTARSGANVLTF
DNA: TGTGCCAGCAGCTTCACAGCCAGATCTGGGGCCAACGTCCTGACTTTC
D: .
size: .
J: TRBJ2-6
V: TRBV5-6

CDR3: CASSFEFGAGGEQYF
DNA: TGTGCCAGCAGCTTCGAGTTCGGGGCCGGAGGGGAGCAGTACTTC
D: .
size: .
J: TRBJ2-7
V: TRBV7-9

CDR3: CSVVASGRSYEQYF
DNA: TGCAGCGTTGTGGCGAGTGGGAGGTCCTACGAGCAGTACTTC
D: .
size: many
J: TRBJ2-7
V: TRBV29-1

CDR3: CASSEGSGRAHEQYF
DNA: TGTGCCAGCAGTGAAGGTAGCGGGAGGGCCCATGAGCAGTACTTC
D: TRBD2
size: many
J: TRBJ2-7
V: TRBV2

CDR3: CSVHREGYEQYF
DNA: TGCAGCGTTCATAGGGAGGGATACGAGCAGTACTTC
D: TRBD2
size: .
J: TRBJ2-7
V: TRBV29-1

CDR3: CASSFTSSGQYF
DNA: TGTGCCAGCAGCTTTACCTCCTCCGGGCAGTACTTC
D: .
size: .
J: TRBJ2-7
V: TRBV7-9

CDR3: CATRDREGNQPQHF
DNA: TGTGCCACCCGAGACAGGGAAGGGAATCAGCCCCAGCATTTT
D: TRBD1
size: many
J: TRBJ1-5
V: TRBV10-3

CDR3: CSAAGKGSGANVLTF
DNA: TGCAGTGCTGCCGGCAAGGGTTCTGGGGCCAACGTCCTGACTTTC
D: .
size: .
J: TRBJ2-6
V: TRBV20-1

CDR3: CASIRPNTEAFF
DNA: TGTGCCAGCATCCGGCCGAACACTGAAGCTTTCTTT
D: .
size: few
J: TRBJ1-1
V: TRBV6-5

CDR3: CASRTGSQPQHF
DNA: TGTGCCAGTAGGACAGGGTCTCAGCCCCAGCATTTT
D: TRBD1
size: many
J: TRBJ1-5
V: TRBV19

CDR3: CASILAEGYEQYF
DNA: TGTGCCAGCATTTTAGCGGAGGGTTACGAGCAGTACTTC
D: .
size: few
J: TRBJ2-7
V: TRBV6-1

CDR3: CASSSVSQVAGYTF
DNA: TGTGCCAGCAGTTCCGTATCACAGGTGGCTGGCTACACCTTC
D: .
size: .
J: TRBJ1-2
V: TRBV7-9

CDR3: CASSPRRQGRREQYF
DNA: TGTGCCAGCAGTCCGAGACGACAGGGGAGGCGCGAGCAGTACTTC
D: TRBD1
size: .
J: TRBJ2-7
V: TRBV12-3/TRBV12-4

CDR3: CASSEETGGYSGNTIYF
DNA: TGTGCCAGCAGTGAAGAGACAGGGGGCTACTCTGGAAACACCATATATTTT
D: TRBD1
size: .
J: TRBJ1-3
V: TRBV7-2

CDR3: CASSWGQPLLTSGYTF
DNA: TGTGCCAGTAGTTGGGGACAGCCACTTTTGACATCTGGCTACACCTTC
D: TRBD1
size: many
J: TRBJ1-2
V: TRBV19

CDR3: CATSPPWRGTTEAFF
DNA: TGTGCCACCAGCCCTCCTTGGAGAGGGACCACTGAAGCTTTCTTT
D: .
size: once
J: TRBJ1-1
V: TRBV15

CDR3: CASSFYDGSPLHF
DNA: TGTGCCAGCAGCTTTTACGACGGCTCACCCCTCCACTTT
D: .
size: many
J: TRBJ1-6
V: TRBV7-2

CDR3: CASSFERGGGYTF
DNA: TGTGCCAGCAGCTTCGAAAGGGGAGGGGGCTACACCTTC
D: .
size: few
J: TRBJ1-2
V: TRBV11-2

CDR3: CAIRPGLAEKETQYF
DNA: TGTGCCATCAGACCGGGACTAGCGGAGAAAGAGACCCAGTACTTC
D: TRBD2
size: .
J: TRBJ2-5
V: TRBV10-3

CDR3: CASSTERGRTDTQYF
DNA: TGTGCCAGCAGCACCGAGCGGGGACGCACAGATACGCAGTATTTT
D: TRBD2
size: once
J: TRBJ2-3
V: TRBV9

CDR3: CSAQNPRDRGSEQYF
DNA: TGCAGTGCCCAGAACCCACGGGACCGGGGCTCCGAGCAGTACTTC
D: .
size: .
J: TRBJ2-7
V: TRBV20-1

CDR3: CASSLAGQEGNTIYF
DNA: TGTGCCAGCAGCTTAGCGGGACAGGAAGGAAACACCATATATTTT
D: TRBD1
size: .
J: TRBJ1-3
V: TRBV7-8

CDR3: CASSVAGQGNSEAFF
DNA: TGTGCCAGCAGCGTAGCGGGACAGGGAAATTCTGAAGCTTTCTTT
D: TRBD1
size: .
J: TRBJ1-1
V: TRBV9

CDR3: CAGSFSPYEQYF
DNA: TGTGCCGGCAGCTTCTCTCCCTACGAGCAGTACTTC
D: .
size: once
J: TRBJ2-7
V: TRBV7-9

CDR3: CASSVGPGQGVVAEAFF
DNA: TGTGCCAGCAGCGTAGGTCCGGGACAGGGGGTTGTCGCTGAAGCTTTCTTT
D: TRBD1
size: .
J: TRBJ1-1
V: TRBV9

CDR3: CAISEPEGARTGELFF
DNA: TGTGCCATCAGTGAGCCGGAGGGGGCACGGACCGGGGAGCTGTTTTTT
D: .
size: few
J: TRBJ2-2
V: TRBV10-3

CDR3: CASIRGGAANEKLFF
DNA: TGTGCCAGCATCCGAGGGGGGGCGGCTAATGAAAAACTGTTTTTT
D: .
size: .
J: TRBJ1-4
V: TRBV6-6

CDR3: CASSEAVAGKAQYF
DNA: TGTGCCAGCAGTGAAGCGGTGGCAGGGAAGGCCCAGTACTTC
D: .
size: many
J: TRBJ2-5
V: TRBV6-5

CDR3: CASSQGFGGGDYEQYF
DNA: TGCGCCAGCAGCCAAGGTTTCGGAGGTGGGGACTACGAGCAGTACTTC
D: .
size: .
J: TRBJ2-7
V: TRBV5-5

CDR3: CSVEGGVNQPQHF
DNA: TGCAGCGTTGAGGGGGGAGTCAATCAGCCCCAGCATTTT
D: .
size: few
J: TRBJ1-5
V: TRBV29-1

CDR3: CSALRGDPEAFF
DNA: TGCAGTGCCCTCAGGGGAGACCCTGAAGCTTTCTTT
D: .
size: many
J: TRBJ1-1
V: TRBV20-1

CDR3: CASRLGIRSSGNTIYF
DNA: TGCGCCAGCCGACTGGGAATCCGAAGCTCTGGAAACACCATATATTTT
D: .
size: .
J: TRBJ1-3
V: TRBV4-1

CDR3: CASKPFGLAEAFF
DNA: TGTGCCAGCAAGCCATTTGGGCTCGCTGAAGCTTTCTTT
D: .
size: .
J: TRBJ1-1
V: TRBV7-2

CDR3: CASSMAGRDNQPQHF
DNA: TGTGCCAGTAGTATGGCAGGGAGGGACAATCAGCCCCAGCATTTT
D: .
size: many
J: TRBJ1-5
V: TRBV19

CDR3: CASSRGGGGQETQYF
DNA: TGTGCCAGCAGTAGGGGGGGGGGAGGCCAAGAGACCCAGTACTTC
D: .
size: .
J: TRBJ2-5
V: TRBV12-3/TRBV12-4

CDR3: CSVNPQGGTEAFF
DNA: TGCAGCGTCAACCCCCAGGGCGGGACTGAAGCTTTCTTT
D: .
size: many
J: TRBJ1-1
V: TRBV29-1

CDR3: CSARGWVNQPQHF
DNA: TGCAGTGCTAGAGGGTGGGTCAATCAGCCCCAGCATTTT
D: .
size: many
J: TRBJ1-5
V: TRBV20-1

CDR3: CASSYSGYNSYEQYF
DNA: TGTGCCAGCAGTTACTCGGGGTACAACTCCTACGAGCAGTACTTC
D: .
size: .
J: TRBJ2-7
V: TRBV10-3

CDR3: CSARDLLAYTYEQYF
DNA: TGCAGTGCTAGAGACCTACTAGCGTATACCTACGAGCAGTACTTC
D: TRBD2
size: few
J: TRBJ2-7
V: TRBV20-1

CDR3: CSVNRGSGYTF
DNA: TGCAGTGTAAACAGGGGAAGTGGCTACACCTTC
D: TRBD1
size: .
J: TRBJ1-2
V: TRBV29-1

CDR3: CASTLPGRAEQYF
DNA: TGTGCCAGCACCCTCCCCGGGAGGGCGGAGCAGTACTTC
D: TRBD2
size: .
J: TRBJ2-7
V: TRBV6-2/TRBV6-3

CDR3: CASSIDRGRATEAFF
DNA: TGTGCCAGTAGTATAGACAGGGGGAGAGCCACTGAAGCTTTCTTT
D: TRBD1
size: few
J: TRBJ1-1
V: TRBV19

CDR3: CAVGEANTEAFF
DNA: TGTGCCGTGGGGGAGGCGAACACTGAAGCTTTCTTT
D: .
size: .
J: TRBJ1-1
V: TRBV19